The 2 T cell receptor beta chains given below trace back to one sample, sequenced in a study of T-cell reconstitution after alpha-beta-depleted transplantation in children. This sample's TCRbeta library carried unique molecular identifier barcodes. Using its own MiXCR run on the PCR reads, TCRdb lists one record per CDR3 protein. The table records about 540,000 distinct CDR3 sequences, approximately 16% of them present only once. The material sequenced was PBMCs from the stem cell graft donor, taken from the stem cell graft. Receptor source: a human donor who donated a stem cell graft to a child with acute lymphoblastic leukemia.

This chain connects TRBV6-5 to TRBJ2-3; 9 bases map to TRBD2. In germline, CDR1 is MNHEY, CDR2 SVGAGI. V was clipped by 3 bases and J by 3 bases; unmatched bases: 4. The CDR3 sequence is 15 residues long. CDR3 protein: CASSYMAGGTDTQYF. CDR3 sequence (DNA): TGTGCCAGCAGTTATATGGCGGGAGGGACAGATACGCAGTATTTT.

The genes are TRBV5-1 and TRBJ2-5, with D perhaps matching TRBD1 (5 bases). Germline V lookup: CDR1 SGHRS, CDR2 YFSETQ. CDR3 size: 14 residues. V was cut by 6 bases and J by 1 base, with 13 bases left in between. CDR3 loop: CASKPAGIQETQYF. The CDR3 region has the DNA TGCGCCAGCAAACCCGCAGGGATCCAAGAGACCCAGTACTTC.